The 4 T cell receptor beta chains presented below share a single source sample, sequenced in a study of regulatory T cells in long-lasting Graves disease. To make TCR beta libraries, researchers used iRepertoire HTBI primers and Arm-PCR of CDR3 regions. TCRdb fed the multiplex PCR reads into MiXCR, producing one record per CDR3 protein. The profile covers under 800,000 distinct CDR3 sequences, with roughly 15% appearing a single time and 15% to 20% taken by the ten largest. Noted time point: newly diagnosed GD, antithyroid drugs for less than 3 months. RNA extracted from PBMCs served as the sequencing template. The sample was also linked to a second study, of T cells in Graves' hyperthyroidism and ophthalmopathy.

Sequences were derived from peripheral blood mononuclear cells (PBMCs), sampled at new diagnosis, from a patient treated with antithyroid drugs. Receptors originate from a woman aged 25-40 years with Graves disease.

This clonotype showed up many times. A read error may account for a junction end that differs from germline. This chain connects TRBV30 to TRBJ1-2; possible D gene TRBD1, 5 bases. Germline lookup yields CDR1 GTSNPN and CDR2 SVGIG (reference sequence). The CDR3 totals 11 residues. The CDR3 spells CAWSTPGPSAF. The DNA of the CDR3 is TGTGCCTGGAGTACTCCGGGACCCTCGGCCTTC. The complete variable domain, with remaining parts taken from reference TRBV30 and TRBJ1-2, reads SQTIHQWPATLVQPVGSPLSLECTVEGTSNPNLYWYRQAAGRGLQLLFYSVGIGQISSEVPQNLSASRPQDRQFILSSKKLLLSDSGFYLCAWSTPGPSAFGSGTRLTVV.

This clonotype was seen many times. The chain recombines TRBV28 with TRBJ1-1; 9 bases agree with TRBD1. CDR3 size: 17 residues. Germline assignment: CDR1 MDHEN and CDR2 SYDVKM. Unmatched junction bases numbered 12, after V lost 3 bases and J lost 4 bases. CDR3 DNA sequence: TGTGCCAGCAGTTTGGACAGGGGACAAAGGTGGGCCACTGAAGCTTTCTTT. Its translation: CASSLDRGQRWATEAFF.

This rearrangement joins TRBV30 to TRBJ1-1; perhaps TRBD1 as D (5 bases). Germline lookup yields CDR1 GTSNPN and CDR2 SVGIG (reference sequence). The V gene lost 3 bases and the J gene lost 0 bases, with 17 bases spanning the gap. CDR3 length equals 16 residues. The CDR3 protein is CAWRYPGLKMNTEAFF. CDR3 coding DNA: TGTGCCTGGAGGTATCCGGGACTGAAAATGAACACTGAAGCTTTCTTT.

The chain recombines TRBV19 with TRBJ1-6; perhaps TRBD1 as D (5 bases). The CDR3 has 14 residues. Germline V lookup: CDR1 LNHDA, CDR2 SQIVND (reference sequence). Trimming shortened V by 5 bases and J by 14 bases, and 19 bases separated the two germline ends. Here the CDR3 reads CASSPGTSEVALHF. CDR3 bases: TGTGCCAGTAGTCCCGGGACCTCAGAAGTAGCCCTCCACTTT.